This TCR beta chain is drawn from a study of CD8 T cells in ankylosing spondylitis. Study-level findings and limits: In ankylosing spondylitis patients, matched synovial fluid reportedly showed significant enrichment of disease-linked clones.

With respect to this clonotype: What it recognizes is unknown. The junction shows a germline mismatch at one end, possibly a read error.

CDR1 and CDR2 from the germline V gene are SNHLY and FYNNEI. The CDR3 contains 11 residues. Via MiXCR, TCRdb re-called the 5' RACE reads, giving one row per CDR3 protein. Here the sample spans about 260,000 distinct CDR3 sequences, around 25% being singletons. The chain joins TRBV2 to TRBJ1-2, with D possibly matching TRBD1 (6 bases). The material sequenced was blood, either unsorted or a sorted T cell fraction (not recorded which). The clonotype originates from a male donor with ankylosing spondylitis or in good health (not recorded which). The CDR3 sequence is CASRHPLGHLF. In nucleotides, the CDR3 is TGTGCCAGCCGCCATCCCCTGGGACACCTCTTC.